This T cell receptor beta chain was recorded in a study of spatial heterogeneity in lung cancer. Study-wide context: On average, each unique TCR and UMI combination appeared more than ten times in raw reads.

TCR cDNA molecules each carried a unique molecular identifier. TCRdb called the 5' RACE reads again in MiXCR, with one record for every CDR3 protein. The repertoire has about 82,000 distinct CDR3 sequences, roughly 13% of them found once; the top ten carry around 4.3%. Described time point: sample taken at primary tumor resection. Unsorted whole RNA of tumor, nontumor lung or frozen PBMC was sequenced. Donors were fewer than 90 untreated early-stage non-small cell lung cancer patients. Ten or more counts support this clonotype. The antigen remains undetermined. Study-level results: At resection, ubiquitous expanded tumor TCRs appeared in blood more than at follow-up.

The CDR3 spans 14 residues. Germline CDR1 and CDR2: SGHVS and FNYEAQ. V was shortened by 3 bases and J by 5 bases, with 14 bases between the two germline ends. The TCR comes from a male donor with early-stage non-small cell lung cancer. The material sequenced was PBMCs, taken at surgery. This chain connects TRBV7-6 to TRBJ2-7, with D perhaps TRBD2 (6 bases). The CDR3 region is CASSFGGALNEQYF. In DNA, the CDR3 is TGTGCCAGCAGCTTTGGAGGGGCTCTGAACGAGCAGTACTTC.